This paragraph reports one TCR beta chain. The data were taken from a study of blood T cell repertoires in COVID-19. Assay: immunoSEQ multiplex PCR; the TCRdb copy retains only in-frame clones and omits some. The repertoire holds almost 200,000 clones, about 85% seen once, with about 0.91% in the top ten. The trim removed 4 bases at V and 2 bases at J, leaving 15 bases unmatched. The germline V gene encodes CDR1 SEHNR and CDR2 FQNEAQ (reference sequence). The CDR3 runs 18 residues. The sequence was collected from a man in his sixties with COVID-19, enrolled during active disease. The chain combines TRBV7-9 with TRBJ2-3; 7 bases map to TRBD1. Sequences were obtained from peripheral blood. The CDR3 DNA reads as TGTGCCAGCAGCTCTGGAGGCGGTCTCAGGGGGTACACAGATACGCAGTATTTT. Amino acid sequence: CASSSGGGLRGYTDTQYF.